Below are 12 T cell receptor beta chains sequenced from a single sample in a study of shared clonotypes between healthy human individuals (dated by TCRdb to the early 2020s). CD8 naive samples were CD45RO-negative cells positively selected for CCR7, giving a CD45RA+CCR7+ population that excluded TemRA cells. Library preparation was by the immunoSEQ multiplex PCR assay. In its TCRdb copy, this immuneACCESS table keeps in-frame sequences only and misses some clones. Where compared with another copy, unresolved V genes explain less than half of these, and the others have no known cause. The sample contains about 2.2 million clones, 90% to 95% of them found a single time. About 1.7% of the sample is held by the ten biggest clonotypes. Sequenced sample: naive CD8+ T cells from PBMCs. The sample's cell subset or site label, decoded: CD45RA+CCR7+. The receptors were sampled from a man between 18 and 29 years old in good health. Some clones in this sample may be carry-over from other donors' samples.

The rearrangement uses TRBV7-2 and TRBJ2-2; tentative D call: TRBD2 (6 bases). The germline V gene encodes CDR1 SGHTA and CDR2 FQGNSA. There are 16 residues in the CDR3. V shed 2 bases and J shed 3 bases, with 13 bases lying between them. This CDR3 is CASSLYGRPYTGELFF. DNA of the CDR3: TGTGCCAGCAGCTTATATGGGAGGCCCTACACCGGGGAGCTGTTTTTT.

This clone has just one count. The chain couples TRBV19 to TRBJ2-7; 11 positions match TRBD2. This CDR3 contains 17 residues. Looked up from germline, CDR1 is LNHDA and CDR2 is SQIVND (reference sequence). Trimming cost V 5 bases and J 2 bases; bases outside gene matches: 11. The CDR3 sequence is CASSPKGLAVITYEQYF. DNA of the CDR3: TGTGCCAGTAGTCCCAAGGGACTAGCGGTAATAACCTACGAGCAGTACTTC. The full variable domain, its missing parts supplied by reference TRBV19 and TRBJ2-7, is DGGITQSPKYLFRKEGQNVTLSCEQNLNHDAMYWYRQDPGQGLRLIYYSQIVNDFQKGDIAEGYSVSREKKESFPLTVTSAQKNPTAFYLCASSPKGLAVITYEQYFGPGTRLTVT.

The CDR3 nucleotides are TGCAGCGTTGTTGGGGCAGAAGAGACCCAGTACTTC. It yields the protein CSVVGAEETQYF. The chain recombines TRBV29-1 with TRBJ2-5, with D possibly being TRBD1 (5 bases). Trimming stripped 4 bases from V and 3 bases from J, with 9 bases between. Germline CDR1 reads SQVTM; CDR2 reads ANQGSEA. This CDR3 contains 12 residues.

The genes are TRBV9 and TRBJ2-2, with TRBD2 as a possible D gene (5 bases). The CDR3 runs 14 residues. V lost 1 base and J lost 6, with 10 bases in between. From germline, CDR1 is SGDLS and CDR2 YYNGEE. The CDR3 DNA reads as TGTGCCAGCAGCGTAAAGGACTCTGCCGGGGAGCTGTTTTTT. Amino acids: CASSVKDSAGELFF. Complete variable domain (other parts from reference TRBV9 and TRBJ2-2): DSGVTQTPKHLITATGQRVTLRCSPRSGDLSVYWYQQSLDQGLQFLIQYYNGEERAKGNILERFSAQQFPDLHSELNLSSLELGDSALYFCASSVKDSAGELFFGEGSRLTVL.

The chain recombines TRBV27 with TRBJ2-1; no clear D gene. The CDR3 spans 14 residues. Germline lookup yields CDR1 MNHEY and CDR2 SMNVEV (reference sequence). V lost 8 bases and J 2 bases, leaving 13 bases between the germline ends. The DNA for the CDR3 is TGTGCCAGCGCTCCGGGTAGCCCCTACAATGAGCAGTTCTTC. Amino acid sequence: CASAPGSPYNEQFF.

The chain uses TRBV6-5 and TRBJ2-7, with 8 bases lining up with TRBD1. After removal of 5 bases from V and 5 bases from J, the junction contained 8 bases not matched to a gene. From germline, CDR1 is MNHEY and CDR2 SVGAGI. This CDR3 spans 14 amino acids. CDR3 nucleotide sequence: TGTGCCAGCAGTCCCTTAGGGACAGGTAACGAGCAGTACTTC. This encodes CASSPLGTGNEQYF.

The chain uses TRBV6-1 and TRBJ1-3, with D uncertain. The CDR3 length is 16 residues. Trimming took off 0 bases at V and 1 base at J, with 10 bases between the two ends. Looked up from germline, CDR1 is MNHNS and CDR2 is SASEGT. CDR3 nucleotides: TGTGCCAGCAGTGAAGCTCCCTCAGAGTCTGGAAACACCATATATTTT. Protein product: CASSEAPSESGNTIYF.

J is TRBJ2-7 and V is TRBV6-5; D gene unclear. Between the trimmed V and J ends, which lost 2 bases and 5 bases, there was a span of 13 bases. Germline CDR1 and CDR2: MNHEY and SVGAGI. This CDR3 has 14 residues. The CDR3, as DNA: TGTGCCAGCAGTTACAGGATAGGCTACCACGAGCAGTACTTC. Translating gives CASSYRIGYHEQYF.

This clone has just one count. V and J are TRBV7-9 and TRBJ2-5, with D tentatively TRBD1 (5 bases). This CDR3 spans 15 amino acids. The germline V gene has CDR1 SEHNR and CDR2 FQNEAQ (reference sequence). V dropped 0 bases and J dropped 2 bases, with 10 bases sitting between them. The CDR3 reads CASSLARQGQETQYF. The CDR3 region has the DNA TGTGCCAGCAGCTTAGCGCGGCAGGGTCAAGAGACCCAGTACTTC.

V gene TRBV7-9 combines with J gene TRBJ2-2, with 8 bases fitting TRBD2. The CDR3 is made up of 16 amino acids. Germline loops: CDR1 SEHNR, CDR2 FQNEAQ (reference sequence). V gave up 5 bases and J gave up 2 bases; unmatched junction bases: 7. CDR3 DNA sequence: TGTGCCAGCAGCCCAACTAGCGGCATAAACACCGGGGAGCTGTTTTTT. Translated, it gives CASSPTSGINTGELFF.

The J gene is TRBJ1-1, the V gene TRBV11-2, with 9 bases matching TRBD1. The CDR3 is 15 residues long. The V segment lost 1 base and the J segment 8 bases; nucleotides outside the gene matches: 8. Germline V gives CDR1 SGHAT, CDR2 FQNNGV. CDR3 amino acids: CASSLVWTGVGEAFF. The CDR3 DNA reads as TGTGCCAGCAGCTTAGTGTGGACAGGGGTGGGGGAAGCTTTCTTT.

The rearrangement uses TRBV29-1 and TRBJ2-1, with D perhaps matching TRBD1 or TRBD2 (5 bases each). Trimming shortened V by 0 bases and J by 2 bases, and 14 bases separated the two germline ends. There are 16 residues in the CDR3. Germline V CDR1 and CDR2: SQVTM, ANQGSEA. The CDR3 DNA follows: TGCAGCGTTGAAGACGCCGGGACCTCGACCTACAATGAGCAGTTCTTC. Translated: CSVEDAGTSTYNEQFF.